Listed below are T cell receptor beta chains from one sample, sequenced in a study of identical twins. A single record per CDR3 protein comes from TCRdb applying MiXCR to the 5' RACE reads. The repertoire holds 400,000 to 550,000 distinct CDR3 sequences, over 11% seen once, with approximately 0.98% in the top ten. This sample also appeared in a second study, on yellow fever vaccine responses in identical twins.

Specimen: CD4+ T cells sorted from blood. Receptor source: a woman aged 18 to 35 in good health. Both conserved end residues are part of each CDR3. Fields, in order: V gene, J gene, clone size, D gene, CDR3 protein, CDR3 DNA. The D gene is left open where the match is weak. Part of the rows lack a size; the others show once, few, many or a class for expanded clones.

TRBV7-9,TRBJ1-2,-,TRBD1,CASRLQGANEVYGYTF,TGTGCCAGCAGATTACAGGGGGCGAATGAAGTCTATGGCTACACCTTC
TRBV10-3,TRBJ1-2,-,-,CAISESGRDSYGYTF,TGTGCCATCAGTGAAAGTGGCAGGGATAGCTATGGCTACACCTTC
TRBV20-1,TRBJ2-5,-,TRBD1,CSAGDRGLETQYF,TGCAGTGCTGGCGACAGGGGGTTAGAGACCCAGTACTTC
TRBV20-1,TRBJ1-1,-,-,CSARSPLGNTEAFF,TGCAGTGCTAGATCTCCCTTAGGGAACACTGAAGCTTTCTTT
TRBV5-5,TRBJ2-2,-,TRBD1,CASSLAKSKGQITGELFF,TGTGCCAGCAGCTTGGCCAAGAGTAAGGGACAGATTACGGGGGAGCTGTTTTTT
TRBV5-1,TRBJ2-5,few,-,CASSLTSPQETQYF,TGCGCCAGCAGCTTGACTAGTCCCCAAGAGACCCAGTACTTC
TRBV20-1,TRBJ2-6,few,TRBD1,CSGTGQRLSGANVLTF,TGCAGTGGCACGGGACAGAGGCTCTCTGGGGCCAACGTCCTGACTTTC
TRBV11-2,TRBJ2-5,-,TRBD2,CASSWGTREETQYF,TGTGCCAGCAGCTGGGGGACTAGGGAAGAGACCCAGTACTTC
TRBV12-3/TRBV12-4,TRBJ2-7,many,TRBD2,CASTQREVGEQYF,TGTGCCAGCACACAGCGGGAGGTGGGGGAGCAGTACTTC
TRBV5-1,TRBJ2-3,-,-,CASSLAAPGLDTQYF,TGCGCCAGCAGCTTGGCCGCGCCAGGGTTAGATACGCAGTATTTT
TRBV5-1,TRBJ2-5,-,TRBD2,CASSIGLAGGLDETQYF,TGCGCCAGCAGCATTGGACTAGCGGGGGGGCTGGATGAGACCCAGTACTTC
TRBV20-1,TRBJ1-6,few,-,CSARDRVSPLHF,TGCAGTGCTAGAGACAGGGTGTCACCCCTCCACTTT
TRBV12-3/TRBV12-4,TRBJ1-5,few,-,CASSFERRRGSNQPQHF,TGTGCCAGCAGTTTCGAGCGACGGAGGGGAAGCAATCAGCCCCAGCATTTT
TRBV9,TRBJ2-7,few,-,CASSVGIGDYEQYF,TGTGCCAGCAGCGTAGGGATAGGCGACTACGAGCAGTACTTC
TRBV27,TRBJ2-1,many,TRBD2,CASSLRPSGSDEQFF,TGTGCCAGCAGTTTAAGGCCTAGCGGGAGTGATGAGCAGTTCTTC
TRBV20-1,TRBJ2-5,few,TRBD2,CSAPSGGGKLETQYF,TGCAGTGCTCCTAGCGGGGGGGGGAAGTTAGAGACCCAGTACTTC